Listed here are 26 T cell receptor beta chains from one sample, sequenced in a study of shared clonotypes between healthy human individuals. Data came from immunoSEQ multiplex PCR; TCRdb stores just in-frame clones and leaves some out. The sample includes over a million clones, 70% to 80% of them seen just once. The sample comprised memory CD4+ T cells from PBMCs. Subset given: CD45RA-negative fraction. The receptors stem from a man younger than 35 in good health. Some clones in this sample may be carry-over from other donors' samples.

The chain employs TRBV30 and TRBJ2-1, with D uncertain. CDR3 length: 12 residues. Germline CDR1 GTSNPN, CDR2 SVGIG (reference sequence). The ends were cut back, 3 bases at V and 7 bases at J, with 10 bases in the middle. The CDR3 nucleotides are TGTGCCTGGAGCCTAAGTGGGAATGAGCAGTTCTTC. It translates to CAWSLSGNEQFF.

The J gene is TRBJ2-7, the V gene TRBV19; TRBD1 matches at 8 bases. The V segment lost 7 bases and the J segment 0 bases; nucleotides outside the gene matches: 8. This CDR3 region has 15 residues. Per the germline V gene, CDR1 is LNHDA and CDR2 is SQIVND (reference sequence). The CDR3 spells CASTLRGTGSYEQYF. DNA of the CDR3: TGTGCCAGTACCCTACGTGGGACAGGCTCCTACGAGCAGTACTTC.

The chain has TRBV15 and TRBJ2-3, with 12 bases matching TRBD2. The CDR3 totals 18 residues. V trimming: 2 bases; J trimming: 0 bases; junction bases outside the gene matches: 6. Germline CDR1 LNHNV, CDR2 YYDKDF (reference sequence). DNA for the CDR3: TGTGCCACCAGCAGACCCCGAGGACTAGCGGGAAGCACAGATACGCAGTATTTT. It specifies CATSRPRGLAGSTDTQYF.

For this clone: Other nucleotide sequences from this sample produce the same CDR3. The J gene is TRBJ1-1, the V gene TRBV5-1; D ambiguous. Trimming stripped 0 bases from V and 1 base from J, with 4 bases between. CDR1 and CDR2 from the germline V gene are SGHRS and YFSETQ. The CDR3 is 13 amino acids. This CDR3 reads CASSLGGNTEAFF. CDR3 DNA: TGCGCCAGCAGCTTGGGCGGGAACACTGAAGCTTTCTTT.

This clone appeared a single time. The rearrangement links TRBV15 to TRBJ1-6; TRBD1 agrees at 8 bases. V gave up 4 bases and J gave up 10 bases; unmatched junction bases: 6. The CDR3 contains 14 residues. CDR1 and CDR2 (germline): LNHNV, YYDKDF (reference sequence). CDR3: CATSIDRGESPLHF. The CDR3 coding sequence is TGTGCCACCAGCATCGACAGGGGCGAATCACCCCTCCACTTT.

Points on this clone: A much larger clone sits a single nucleotide away, making a read error possible. This sample includes further DNA sequences coding for the same CDR3. The chain combines TRBV2 with TRBJ2-1, with TRBD1 as a possible D gene (5 bases). The CDR3 is 11 amino acids. Trimming took off 6 bases at V and 5 bases at J, with 5 bases between the two ends. Looked up from germline, CDR1 is SNHLY and CDR2 is FYNNEI. The CDR3 region is CASRDNNEQFF. As DNA, the CDR3 is TGTGCCAGCAGGGACAACAATGAGCAGTTCTTC.

The rearrangement joins TRBV7-2 to TRBJ1-1; 8 nucleotides match TRBD1. The CDR3 runs to 15 residues. The germline V gene encodes CDR1 SGHTA and CDR2 FQGNSA. V gave up 6 bases and J gave up 2 bases; unmatched junction bases: 8. CDR3 bases: TGTGCCAGCAGTTTCTCCGGGACAGGAAACACTGAAGCTTTCTTT. This gives the protein CASSFSGTGNTEAFF.

The J gene is TRBJ2-7, the V gene TRBV30; D gene uncertain. V was trimmed by 3 bases and J by 4 bases, leaving 7 bases between them. Germline V lookup: CDR1 GTSNPN, CDR2 SVGIG (reference sequence). The CDR3 contains 11 residues. CDR3 in DNA: TGTGCCTGGAGAGAGTTTTACGAGCAGTACTTC. Translating gives CAWREFYEQYF.

Regarding this clone: The same CDR3 is also encoded by other DNA sequences in this sample. This chain links TRBV30 with TRBJ2-1; D tentatively fits TRBD1 or TRBD2 (5 bases each). There are 12 residues in the CDR3. Germline V gives CDR1 GTSNPN, CDR2 SVGIG (reference sequence). The V end lost 2 bases, the J end lost 9 bases, and 11 bases lay between the germline ends. The CDR3 protein is CAWSPSGTEQFF. The CDR3 DNA reads TGTGCCTGGAGTCCATCCGGGACTGAGCAGTTCTTC.

On this clone: Other DNA sequences from this sample encode an identical CDR3 as well. The gene calls are TRBV11-2 and TRBJ2-6; no definite D call. Germline CDR1 is SGHAT and CDR2 is FQNNGV. The CDR3 sequence is 14 residues long. V lost 2 bases to trimming and J lost 0 bases, with 2 bases between them. CDR3 amino acids: CASSLSSGANVLTF. The CDR3 DNA is TGTGCCAGCAGCTTAAGCTCTGGGGCCAACGTCCTGACTTTC.

The chain employs TRBV7-9 and TRBJ1-1; maybe TRBD1 (6 bases). Per germline, CDR1 SEHNR and CDR2 FQNEAQ (reference sequence). Deletions cut 2 bases from V and 0 bases from J, with 10 bases between. The CDR3 spans 15 residues. The CDR3 nucleotides read TGTGCCAGCAGCTTAAGTAGGACAGTGAACACTGAAGCTTTCTTT. Its protein product is CASSLSRTVNTEAFF.

The CDR3 spells CASSLRAARGSYNEQFF. As DNA, the CDR3 is TGTGCCAGCAGCTTACGGGCGGCGAGAGGGTCCTACAATGAGCAGTTCTTC. The genes are TRBV7-3 and TRBJ2-1; a possible D gene is TRBD2 (5 bases). The CDR3 spans 17 residues. Germline V gene lookup returns CDR1 SGHTA and CDR2 FQGTGA. V was trimmed by 2 bases and J by 1 base, leaving 15 bases between them.

The chain recombines TRBV11-2 with TRBJ2-7, with TRBD2 as a possible D gene (7 bases). The CDR3 runs 15 residues. In germline, CDR1 is SGHAT, CDR2 FQNNGV. Trimming stripped 5 bases from V and 5 bases from J, with 19 bases between. The CDR3 is CASSRGAGPGNEQYF. The DNA for the CDR3 is TGTGCCAGCAGCCGGGGGGCAGGGCCGGGGAACGAGCAGTACTTC.

The V and J genes are TRBV9 and TRBJ2-2; a weak D match, TRBD1 (6 bases). This CDR3 has 16 residues. Germline V lookup: CDR1 SGDLS, CDR2 YYNGEE. V lost 4 bases, J lost 2 bases, and 15 bases lay in between. As DNA, the CDR3 is TGTGCCAGCAGCCCACGGGGACATTTTAACACCGGGGAGCTGTTTTTT. As protein: CASSPRGHFNTGELFF.

The gene calls are TRBV2 and TRBJ1-1; no reliable D call. CDR1 is SNHLY and CDR2 is FYNNEI in the germline V gene. V lost 6 bases and J 4 bases, leaving 15 bases between the germline ends. The CDR3 has 14 residues. As DNA, the CDR3 is TGTGCCAGCAGAATGACTGGTGCTGCCACTGAAGCTTTCTTT. This translates into CASRMTGAATEAFF.

The rearrangement joins TRBV27 to TRBJ2-3; D gene unclear. The CDR3 runs 11 residues. Trimming removed 5 bases at V and 4 bases at J, with 4 bases between. Germline V gene data show CDR1 as MNHEY and CDR2 as SMNVEV (reference sequence). The CDR3 DNA reads as TGTGCCAGCAGTGTAGCAGATACGCAGTATTTT. Translated: CASSVADTQYF.

Comments on this clone: Other nucleotide sequences from this sample produce the same CDR3. The V call is TRBV30, the J call TRBJ2-5; D is perhaps TRBD2 (5 bases). The CDR3 spans 13 residues. Trimming took 2 bases from V and 5 from J, leaving 12 bases between them. CDR1 is GTSNPN, CDR2 SVGIG, per germline (reference sequence). The CDR3, as DNA: TGTGCCTGGAGTCCGAGTTGGAGGGAGACCCAGTACTTC. Amino acid sequence: CAWSPSWRETQYF.

A few counts support this clone. This rearrangement joins TRBV11-2 to TRBJ2-3; D gene unclear. From germline, CDR1 is SGHAT and CDR2 FQNNGV. CDR3 length equals 14 residues. V lost 5 bases to trimming and J lost 7 bases, with 16 bases between them. CDR3 in DNA: TGTGCCAGCAGCAGCTCCCCCTCCACGAATACGCAGTATTTT. Translating gives CASSSSPSTNTQYF.

This clone was seen many times. Other DNA sequences from this sample encode an identical CDR3 as well. The rearrangement uses TRBV5-1 and TRBJ2-3; D is uncertain. Deletions cut 0 bases from V and 2 bases from J, with 1 base between. Germline loops: CDR1 SGHRS, CDR2 YFSETQ. This CDR3 region has 12 residues. The CDR3 spells CASSLDTDTQYF. DNA for the CDR3: TGCGCCAGCAGCTTGGACACAGATACGCAGTATTTT. Full variable domain (remainder filled in from reference TRBV5-1 and TRBJ2-3): KAGVTQTPRYLIKTRGQQVTLSCSPISGHRSVSWYQQTPGQGLQFLFEYFSETQRNKGNFPGRFSGRQFSNSRSEMNVSTLELGDSALYLCASSLDTDTQYFGPGTRLTVL.

This clone was recorded a few times. The chain uses TRBV28 and TRBJ2-7; TRBD2 matches at 7 bases. CDR1 is MDHEN and CDR2 is SYDVKM in the germline V gene. The CDR3 spans 14 residues. V gave up 6 bases and J gave up 3 bases; unmatched junction bases: 8. CDR3 sequence: CASRGASGNYEQYF. CDR3 nucleotides: TGTGCCAGCAGAGGGGCTAGCGGTAACTACGAGCAGTACTTC.

The V call is TRBV4-3, the J call TRBJ2-7, with D perhaps TRBD1 or TRBD2 (7 bases each). The germline V gene encodes CDR1 LGHNA and CDR2 YSLEER. With 4 bases removed from V and 3 bases from J, the gap between germline ends came to 16 bases. There are 15 residues in the CDR3. The DNA for the CDR3 is TGCGCCAGCAGCCTCGACAGGGAGGGTTTCTACGAGCAGTACTTC. Protein sequence: CASSLDREGFYEQYF.

A remark on this clone: The sample contains more than one DNA sequence encoding this CDR3. The rearrangement links TRBV6-5 to TRBJ2-7; no clear D gene. Germline CDR1 is MNHEY and CDR2 is SVGAGI. V dropped 2 bases and J dropped 4 bases, with 9 bases sitting between them. The CDR3 sequence is 13 residues long. The CDR3 bases are TGTGCCAGCAGTTACCGCTCTACGTACGAGCAGTACTTC. Protein: CASSYRSTYEQYF.

The chain uses TRBV5-1 and TRBJ2-5; D unclear. V lost 4 bases, J lost 9 bases, and 16 bases lay in between. Germline V CDR1 and CDR2: SGHRS, YFSETQ. This CDR3 is built from 13 residues. The CDR3 loop reads CASSPFLESSQYF. The CDR3 DNA sequence: TGCGCCAGCAGCCCCTTTCTAGAATCGTCCCAGTACTTC.

This chain connects TRBV2 to TRBJ1-3; no clear D. The germline V and J ends were trimmed by 10 bases and 0 bases, with 10 bases remaining between them. The CDR3 consists of 13 residues. Germline V lookup: CDR1 SNHLY, CDR2 FYNNEI. CDR3 sequence: CATQARSGNTIYF. The CDR3 DNA reads as TGTGCCACCCAGGCCCGCTCTGGAAACACCATATATTTT.

This clone was counted a single time. The chain combines TRBV27 with TRBJ2-1; TRBD2 matches at 7 bases. V shed 2 bases and J 10 bases; nucleotides not matched to a gene: 14. The germline V gene has CDR1 MNHEY and CDR2 SMNVEV (reference sequence). The CDR3 contains 16 residues. The CDR3, as DNA: TGTGCCAGCAGTTTAAAGCCCCATGCGGGAGTTAGGGAGCAGTTCTTC. Protein sequence: CASSLKPHAGVREQFF.

The chain has TRBV4-1 and TRBJ2-1; 11 nucleotides agree with TRBD2. This CDR3 is 17 amino acids long. Trimming cost V 1 base and J 6 bases; bases outside gene matches: 8. Germline loops: CDR1 MGHRA, CDR2 YSYEKL. CDR3 in amino acids: CASSQATSGSVANEQFF. The CDR3 DNA follows: TGCGCCAGCAGCCAAGCCACTAGCGGGAGTGTGGCCAATGAGCAGTTCTTC.